The entry that follows covers one T cell receptor beta chain sequence. Its antigen is undetermined. An end of the junction differs from the germline gene, which may be a read error. Data came from immunoSEQ multiplex PCR; TCRdb stores just in-frame clones and leaves some out. This table has around 34,000 clones, around 85% appearing once. The CDR3 length is 13 residues. Looked up from germline, CDR1 is MDHEN and CDR2 is SYDVKM. This specimen belongs to a study of STAT5B mutations in CD4+ large granular lymphocyte leukemia. Study-wide points: 8/27 top patient clones versus 2/35 control clones were TRBV06-family. Without putative leukemic clones, patient CD4-sorted repertoires remained more clonal than healthy CD4+ repertoires.

Sample: CD4+ T cells from blood buffy coats. The chain uses TRBV28 and TRBJ1-2; D might be TRBD1 (6 bases). This TCR was recovered from a human donor in good health. The CDR3: CASSSTGPYGCTF. Written as DNA, the CDR3 is TGTGCCAGCAGTTCAACAGGGCCTTATGGCTGCACCTTC.